This T cell receptor (beta chain) was documented in a study of T cells expressing NK-cell markers (TCRdb year 2020). Background on the whole study: In sorted CD3+CD56+NKG2C+, CD3+CD56+NKG2C- and CD3+CD56-NKG2C+ T-cell subsets from eight or nine donors, TCR beta-chain repertoires were profiled. Among the eight sequenced donors, only one was HCMV-seronegative, while the other seven were HCMV-seropositive. The study sequenced eight donors, all healthy volunteers chosen at random: three men and five women. The libraries were sequenced on Illumina HiSeq 2000/2500, MiSeq or NextSeq, producing 2 x 150 bp reads. Results and caveats for the whole study, not just this receptor: In several donors, the dominant CD3+CD56+NKG2C+ clonotypes were among the top 10 CD8+ clonotypes and accounted for roughly 1.0-7.5% of CD8+ T cells. It remained unclear whether the expanded NKG2C-expressing T cell clones were specific for HCMV antigens. Those dominant clonotypes were again the most abundant among CD3+CD56-NKG2C+ cells in a few donors, at 28.3-60.1%.

CDR1 MNHEY and CDR2 SMNVEV were looked up in the germline V gene (reference sequence). Spanning cysteine to phenylalanine, the CDR3 consists of 19 amino acids. No DNA is listed. The instrument given in TCRdb is Illumina HiSeq 2000. The TCR beta cDNA libraries were made using 5'RACE template switching, a step that added both a universal primer site and unique molecular identifiers. Priming for cDNA synthesis came from the TCR beta constant segment, and two successive PCR amplification steps followed. Concerning the study's data processing: MIGEC was used to demultiplex reads and group reads by UMI, and MiTCR was used to assemble and quantify clonotypes. To exclude erroneous sequences, any TCR cDNA sequence not supported by at least two reads was discarded. The tcR package was used for downstream repertoire analysis, and clonotypes were matched between fractions using CDR3 nucleotide sequence together with V segment. VDJmatch was used to annotate antigen specificity against VDJdb, with one amino acid substitution in CDR3 permitted. After reprocessing by TCRdb, each CDR3 protein sequence is one entry, and no DNA is given. TCRdb, rather than the study authors, made the V and J calls. The table for this sample shows roughly 390,000 distinct CDR3 sequences. Of the sample, around 11% is held by the ten largest clones.

As to this clonotype: The specificity of this receptor is unknown.

HCMV-specific IgG was detected in serum with a commercial ELISA kit to determine HCMV serostatus. Peripheral blood mononuclear cells were isolated from blood by Ficoll density gradient centrifugation. The specimen was blood T cells: a sorted CD56 or NKG2C T cell subset, CD4+ or CD8+ T cells, or bulk PBMC T cells (not recorded which). The sequence came from a woman in her forties or fifties in good health. Donor details come from another sample of the same person, matched by shared clones. This receptor chain uses TRBV27 and TRBJ2-6; the D call of TRBD1 rests on TCRdb alone, since no DNA is present to check it. Here the CDR3 is given as CASSSFRDISPSGANVLTF.